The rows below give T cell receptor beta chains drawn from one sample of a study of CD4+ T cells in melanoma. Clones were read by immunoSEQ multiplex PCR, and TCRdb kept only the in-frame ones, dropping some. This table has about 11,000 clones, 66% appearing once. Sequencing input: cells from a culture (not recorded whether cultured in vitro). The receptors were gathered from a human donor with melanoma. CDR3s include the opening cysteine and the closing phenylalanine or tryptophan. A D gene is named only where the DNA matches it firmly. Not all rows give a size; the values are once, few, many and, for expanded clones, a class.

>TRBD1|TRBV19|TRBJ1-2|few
CASSPRQGPGYTF
TGTGCCAGTAGTCCACGACAGGGTCCTGGCTACACCTTC
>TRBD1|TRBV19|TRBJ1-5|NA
CASTLRGVGQPQHF
TGTGCCTCGACTCTCAGGGGGGTCGGCCAGCCCCAGCATTTT
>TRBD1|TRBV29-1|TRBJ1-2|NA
CSVDTGVVGGYTF
TGCAGCGTAGACACAGGGGTGGTAGGTGGCTACACCTTC
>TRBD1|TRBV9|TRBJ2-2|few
CASSSRDRVIGELFF
TGTGCCAGCAGCAGCCGGGACAGGGTGATCGGGGAGCTGTTTTTT
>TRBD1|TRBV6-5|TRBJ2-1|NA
CASRGDRDYEQFF
TGTGCCAGCAGGGGGGACAGGGACTATGAGCAGTTCTTC
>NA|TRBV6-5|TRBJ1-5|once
CASNPDRSNQPQHF
TGTGCCAGCAATCCGGACAGAAGCAATCAGCCCCAGCATTTT
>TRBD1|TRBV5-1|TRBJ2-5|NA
CASGRAQGAGETQYF
TGCGCCAGCGGACGCGCACAGGGGGCAGGGGAGACCCAGTACTTC
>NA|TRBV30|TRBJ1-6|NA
CAWSVSAAVSSPLHF
TGTGCCTGGAGTGTCTCTGCGGCAGTGAGCTCACCCCTCCACTTT
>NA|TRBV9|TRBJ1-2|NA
CASSEAGYGGVGGYTF
TGTGCCAGCAGCGAGGCAGGGTATGGAGGAGTGGGCGGCTACACCTTC
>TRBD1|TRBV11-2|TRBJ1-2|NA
CASSLTTGVAYGYTF
TGTGCCAGCAGCTTAACCACAGGGGTCGCCTATGGCTACACCTTC
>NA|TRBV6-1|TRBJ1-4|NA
CASRSGGSGNEKLFF
TGTGCCAGCAGATCCGGGGGGTCTGGTAATGAAAAACTGTTTTTT
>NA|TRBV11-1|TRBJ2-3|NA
CASSRTSPDTQYF
TGTGCCAGCAGCCGCACTTCACCAGATACGCAGTATTTT
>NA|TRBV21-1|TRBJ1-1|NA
CASSGLNVEAFF
TGTGCCAGCAGCGGTCTTAATGTTGAAGCTTTCTTT
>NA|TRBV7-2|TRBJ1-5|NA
CASSPKSGGGQPQHF
TGTGCCAGCAGCCCAAAAAGTGGGGGCGGCCAGCCCCAGCATTTT
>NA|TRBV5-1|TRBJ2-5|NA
CASSLAPSGSGQETQYF
TGCGCCAGCAGCTTGGCCCCCTCCGGGAGCGGCCAAGAGACCCAGTACTTC
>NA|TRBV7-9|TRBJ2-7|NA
CASSPRVGPWSSYEQYF
TGTGCCAGCAGCCCGCGTGTGGGACCGTGGAGCTCCTACGAGCAGTACTTC
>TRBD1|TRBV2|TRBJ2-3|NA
CASSVQDRALGTQYF
TGTGCCAGCAGTGTGCAGGACAGGGCTTTAGGTACGCAGTATTTT
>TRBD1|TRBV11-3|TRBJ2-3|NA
CASSLVPPGQGGLDTQYF
TGTGCCAGCAGCTTAGTTCCTCCGGGACAGGGGGGATTGGATACGCAGTATTTT
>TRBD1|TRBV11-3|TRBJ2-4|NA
CASSLDRGRSAKNIQYF
TGTGCCAGCAGCTTAGACAGGGGGCGCAGTGCCAAAAACATTCAGTACTTC
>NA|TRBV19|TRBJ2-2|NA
CASSPTDRNTGELFF
TGTGCCAGTAGTCCAACGGACAGGAACACCGGGGAGCTGTTTTTT
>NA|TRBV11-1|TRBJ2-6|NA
CASSLGPFGGSGANVLTF
TGTGCCAGCAGCTTAGGACCATTCGGGGGATCCGGGGCCAACGTCCTGACTTTC
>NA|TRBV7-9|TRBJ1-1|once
CASSLPGFGTEAFF
TGTGCCAGTAGCTTACCGGGGTTCGGCACTGAAGCTTTCTTT
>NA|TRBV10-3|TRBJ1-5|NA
CAISEDGLNDQPQHF
TGTGCCATCAGTGAGGATGGACTTAACGATCAGCCCCAGCATTTT
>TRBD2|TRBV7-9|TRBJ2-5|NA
CASSLATSGEPRETQYF
TGTGCCAGCAGCTTAGCGACCAGCGGGGAACCCCGTGAGACCCAGTACTTC
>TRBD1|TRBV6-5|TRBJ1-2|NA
CASSTDRGRMGGYTF
TGTGCCAGCAGTACCGACAGGGGGCGTATGGGTGGCTACACCTTC
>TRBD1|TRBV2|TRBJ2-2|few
CASRGTAINTGELFF
TGTGCCAGCAGGGGGACAGCGATCAACACCGGGGAGCTGTTTTTT
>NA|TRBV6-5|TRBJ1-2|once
CASSSWVGYGYTF
TGTGCCAGCAGCTCCTGGGTCGGCTATGGCTACACCTTC
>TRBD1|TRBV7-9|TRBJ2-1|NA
CASSLMTGRAWYNEQFF
TGTGCCAGCAGCTTAATGACAGGGCGCGCATGGTACAATGAACAGTTCTTC
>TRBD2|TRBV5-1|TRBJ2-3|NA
CASSTSGGFATDTQYF
TGCGCCAGCAGTACTAGCGGGGGGTTCGCCACAGATACGCAGTATTTT
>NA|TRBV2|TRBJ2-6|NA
CASSVGLRRTDTSGANVLAF
TGTGCCAGCAGTGTTGGTCTCCGGCGGACCGACACCTCTGGGGCCAACGTCCTGGCTTTC
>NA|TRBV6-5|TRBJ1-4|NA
CASRDSTTNEKLFF
TGTGCCAGCAGGGACAGTACAACTAATGAAAAACTGTTTTTT
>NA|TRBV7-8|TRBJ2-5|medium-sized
CASSLRLGAKTQYF
TGTGCCAGCAGCTTACGGTTGGGGGCCAAGACCCAGTACTTC
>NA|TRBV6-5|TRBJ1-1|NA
CASSSRFTVEAFF
TGTGCCAGCAGTTCCCGTTTCACAGTTGAAGCTTTCTTT
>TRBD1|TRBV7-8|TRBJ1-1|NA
CASSFTWTGNTEAFF
TGTGCCAGCAGCTTTACTTGGACAGGGAACACTGAAGCTTTCTTT
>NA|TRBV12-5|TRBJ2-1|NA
CASGLVLTRSSNEQFF
TGTGCTAGTGGTTTGGTACTAACTAGATCCTCCAATGAGCAGTTCTTC
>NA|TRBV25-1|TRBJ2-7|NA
CASSDRQLYEQYF
TGTGCCAGCAGTGATAGACAGCTCTACGAGCAGTACTTC
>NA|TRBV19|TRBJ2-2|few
CASSIALNVGELFF
TGTGCCAGTAGTATCGCCCTTAATGTCGGGGAGCTGTTTTTT
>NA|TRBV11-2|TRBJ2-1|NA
CASSLLGNEQFF
TGTGCCAGCAGCTTATTAGGAAATGAGCAGTTCTTC
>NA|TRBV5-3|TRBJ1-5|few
CARTGIQVKAPQHF
TGTGCCAGAACCGGGATACAGGTGAAGGCGCCCCAGCATTTT
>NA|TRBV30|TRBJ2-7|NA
CAWSTRGRQYF
TGTGCCTGGAGTACTAGGGGGAGGCAGTACTTC
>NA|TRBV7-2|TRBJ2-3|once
CASSLALGGAPVYTQYF
TGTGCCAGCAGCTTAGCGCTAGGGGGGGCCCCCGTATATACGCAGTATTTT
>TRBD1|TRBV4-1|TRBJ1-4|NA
CASSHWTGPSSATNEKLFF
TGCGCCAGCAGCCATTGGACAGGGCCCAGCTCTGCAACTAATGAAAAACTGTTTTTT
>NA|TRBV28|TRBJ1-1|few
CASSVGGFNTEAFF
TGTGCCAGCAGTGTAGGGGGGTTTAACACTGAAGCTTTCTTT
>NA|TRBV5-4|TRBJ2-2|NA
CASSPTGATGELFF
TGTGCCAGCAGCCCCACGGGTGCCACCGGGGAGCTGTTTTTT
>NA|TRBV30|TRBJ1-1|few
CAWSTLSVFRHTEAFF
TGTGCCTGGAGTACATTGTCGGTTTTTCGCCACACTGAAGCTTTCTTT
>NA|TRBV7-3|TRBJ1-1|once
CASSYDGNTEAFF
TGTGCCAGCAGCTACGATGGGAACACTGAAGCTTTCTTT
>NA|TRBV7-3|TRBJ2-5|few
CASSLQGPTLGETQYF
TGTGCCAGCAGCTTACAAGGACCAACATTAGGGGAGACCCAGTACTTC
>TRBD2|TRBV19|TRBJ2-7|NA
CASSILLGGYEQYF
TGTGCCAGTAGTATCCTTCTGGGGGGGTACGAGCAGTACTTC
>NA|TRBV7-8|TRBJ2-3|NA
CASSLEGGSDTQYF
TGTGCCAGCAGCTTAGAAGGGGGGTCAGATACGCAGTATTTT
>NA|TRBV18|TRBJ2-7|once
CASSPLERGKGEQYF
TGTGCCAGCTCACCCCTGGAAAGGGGGAAGGGCGAGCAGTACTTC
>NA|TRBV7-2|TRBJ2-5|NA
CASNYDREETQYF
TGTGCCAGCAACTATGACAGAGAAGAGACCCAGTACTTC
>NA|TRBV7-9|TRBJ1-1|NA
CASSPWDGNTEAFF
TGTGCCAGCAGCCCCTGGGACGGGAACACTGAAGCTTTCTTT